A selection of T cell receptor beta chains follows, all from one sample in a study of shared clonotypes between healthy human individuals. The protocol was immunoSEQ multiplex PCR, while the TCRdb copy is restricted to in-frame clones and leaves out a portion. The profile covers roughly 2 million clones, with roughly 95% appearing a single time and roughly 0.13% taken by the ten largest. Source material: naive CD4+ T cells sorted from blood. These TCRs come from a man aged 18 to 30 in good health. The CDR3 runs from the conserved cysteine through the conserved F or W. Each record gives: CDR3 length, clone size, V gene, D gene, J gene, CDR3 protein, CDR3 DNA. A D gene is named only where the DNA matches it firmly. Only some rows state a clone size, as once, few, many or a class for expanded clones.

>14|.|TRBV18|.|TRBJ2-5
CASSPGADQETQYF
TGTGCCAGCTCACCAGGGGCAGACCAAGAGACCCAGTACTTC
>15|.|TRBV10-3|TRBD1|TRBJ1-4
CAISETTGINEKLFF
TGTGCCATCAGTGAGACGACAGGGATTAATGAAAAACTGTTTTTT
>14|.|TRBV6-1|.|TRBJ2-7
CASSVLPGWYEQYF
TGTGCCAGCAGTGTACTGCCAGGGTGGTACGAGCAGTACTTC
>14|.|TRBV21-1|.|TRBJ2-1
CASSNIGTDNEQFF
TGTGCCAGCAGCAACATCGGGACGGACAATGAGCAGTTCTTC
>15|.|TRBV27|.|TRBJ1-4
CASSFHVQGREKLFF
TGTGCCAGCAGTTTTCACGTCCAAGGGCGTGAAAAACTGTTTTTT
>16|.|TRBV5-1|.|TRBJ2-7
CASSLSVGMSSYEQYF
TGCGCCAGCAGCTTGTCGGTTGGGATGAGCTCCTACGAGCAGTACTTC
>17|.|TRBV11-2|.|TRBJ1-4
CASSRGFEYQGGEKLFF
TGTGCCAGCAGCCGCGGTTTCGAATATCAGGGCGGTGAAAAACTGTTTTTT
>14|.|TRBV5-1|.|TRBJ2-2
CASSLYLNTGELFF
TGCGCCAGCAGCTTGTACCTGAACACCGGGGAGCTGTTTTTT
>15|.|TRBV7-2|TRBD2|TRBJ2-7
CASSLALGGAYEQYF
TGTGCCAGCAGCTTAGCGCTCGGGGGGGCCTACGAGCAGTACTTC
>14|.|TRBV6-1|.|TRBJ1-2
CASSESQGSYGYTF
TGTGCCAGCAGTGAATCCCAGGGCAGCTATGGCTACACCTTC
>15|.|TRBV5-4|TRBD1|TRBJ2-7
CASSRSDRSSYEQYF
TGTGCCAGCAGCCGGTCGGACAGGAGCTCCTACGAGCAGTACTTC
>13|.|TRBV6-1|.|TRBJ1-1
CASSEVSNTEAFF
TGTGCCAGCAGTGAAGTATCGAACACTGAAGCTTTCTTT
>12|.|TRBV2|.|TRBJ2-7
CASSDPGDSQYF
TGTGCCAGCAGTGATCCCGGGGACTCGCAGTACTTC
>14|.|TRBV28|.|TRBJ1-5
CASSFTVSNQPQHF
TGTGCCAGCAGTTTTACGGTTAGCAATCAGCCCCAGCATTTT
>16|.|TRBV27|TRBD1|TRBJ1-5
CASSRTGTERGEPQHF
TGTGCCAGCAGTCGTACCGGGACAGAGAGAGGGGAACCCCAGCATTTT
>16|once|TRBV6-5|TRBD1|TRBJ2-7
CASSYSRTGASYEQYF
TGTGCCAGCAGTTACTCGCGGACAGGGGCATCCTACGAGCAGTACTTC
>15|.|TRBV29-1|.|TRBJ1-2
CSVGGLVAGGYGYTF
TGCAGCGTTGGAGGGCTCGTCGCTGGAGGCTATGGCTACACCTTC
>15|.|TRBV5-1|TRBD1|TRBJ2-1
CASSPPGQINNEQFF
TGCGCCAGCAGCCCCCCGGGACAGATAAACAATGAGCAGTTCTTC
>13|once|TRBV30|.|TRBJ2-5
CAWSWAPKETQYF
TGTGCCTGGAGTTGGGCTCCAAAAGAGACCCAGTACTTC
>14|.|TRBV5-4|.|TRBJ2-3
CASSSAAGVDTQYF
TGTGCCAGCAGCAGCGCGGCAGGGGTTGATACGCAGTATTTT
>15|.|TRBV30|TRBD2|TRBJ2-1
CAWRKTSGGYNEQFF
TGTGCCTGGAGAAAAACTTCGGGAGGGTACAATGAGCAGTTCTTC
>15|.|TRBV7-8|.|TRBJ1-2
CASSSMNTGYYGYTF
TGTGCCAGCAGCTCTATGAATACAGGGTACTATGGCTACACCTTC
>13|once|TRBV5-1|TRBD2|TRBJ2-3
CASSPLAGDTQYF
TGCGCCAGCAGCCCATTAGCGGGAGATACGCAGTATTTT
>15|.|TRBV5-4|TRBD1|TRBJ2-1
CASSVRQGQYNEQFF
TGTGCCAGCAGCGTACGACAGGGGCAGTACAATGAGCAGTTCTTC
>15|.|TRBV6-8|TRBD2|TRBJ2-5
CASRHGLAGRETQYF
TGTGCCAGCAGGCATGGACTAGCGGGCCGAGAGACCCAGTACTTC
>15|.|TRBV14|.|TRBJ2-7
CASSQGIGGSYEQYF
TGTGCCAGCAGCCAAGGGATCGGGGGTTCCTACGAGCAGTACTTC
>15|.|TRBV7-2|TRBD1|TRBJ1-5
CASSHDRQGSSPQHF
TGTGCCAGCAGCCATGACCGACAGGGGTCGTCGCCCCAGCATTTT
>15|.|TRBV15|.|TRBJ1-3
CATSRGPTSGNTIYF
TGTGCCACCAGCAGAGGACCGACCTCTGGAAACACCATATATTTT
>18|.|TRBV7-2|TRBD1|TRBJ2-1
CASTPRRGRFPAYNEQFF
TGTGCCAGCACCCCACGAAGGGGGCGCTTCCCAGCGTACAATGAGCAGTTCTTC
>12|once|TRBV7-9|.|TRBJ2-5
CASSFSAETQYF
TGTGCCAGTAGCTTCAGCGCAGAGACCCAGTACTTC
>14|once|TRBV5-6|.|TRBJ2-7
CASSLTPLGDGQYF
TGTGCCAGCAGCTTGACTCCCCTCGGAGACGGGCAGTACTTC
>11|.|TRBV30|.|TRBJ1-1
CAVQVGAEAFF
TGTGCCGTTCAGGTAGGGGCTGAAGCTTTCTTT
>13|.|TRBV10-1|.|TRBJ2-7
CASSSGPQSEQYF
TGCGCCAGCAGTTCCGGGCCGCAGAGCGAGCAGTACTTC
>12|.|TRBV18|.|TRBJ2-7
CASSPPGYEQYF
TGTGCCAGCTCACCACCAGGCTACGAGCAGTACTTC
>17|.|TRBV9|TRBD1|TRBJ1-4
CASSGGTGSGTNEKLFF
TGTGCCAGCAGCGGTGGGACAGGGAGTGGAACTAATGAAAAACTGTTTTTT
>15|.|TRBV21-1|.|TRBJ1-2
CASSLGTGTVYGYTF
TGTGCCAGCAGCCTCGGGACAGGGACCGTCTATGGCTACACCTTC
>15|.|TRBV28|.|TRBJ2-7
CASSRRGTPTYEQYF
TGTGCCAGCAGTAGGAGGGGGACTCCAACCTACGAGCAGTACTTC
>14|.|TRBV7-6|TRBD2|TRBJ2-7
CASSPGLARYEQYF
TGTGCCAGCAGCCCGGGACTAGCCAGGTACGAGCAGTACTTC
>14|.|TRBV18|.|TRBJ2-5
CASSPALAAETQYF
TGTGCCAGCTCACCTGCGCTAGCTGCGGAGACCCAGTACTTC
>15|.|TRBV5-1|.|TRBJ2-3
CASSLFLQGTDTQYF
TGCGCCAGCAGCTTGTTTCTGCAGGGAACAGATACGCAGTATTTT
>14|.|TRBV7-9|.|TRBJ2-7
CASSSDRGMSEQYF
TGTGCCAGCAGCTCCGACAGAGGAATGTCCGAGCAGTACTTC